Shown below are 24 T cell receptor beta chains from a single sample sequenced in a study of shared clonotypes between healthy human individuals. Data came from immunoSEQ multiplex PCR; TCRdb stores just in-frame clones and leaves some out. The table records a few hundred thousand clones, 60% to 80% of them present only once. The specimen was PBMCs. Receptor source: a woman aged 40-49 years in good health. Some clones in this sample may be carry-over from other donors' samples.

V and J are TRBV20-1 and TRBJ2-7; 7 nucleotides line up with TRBD2. Trimming cost V 6 bases and J 5 bases; bases outside gene matches: 4. The length of the CDR3 is 11 residues. CDR1 and CDR2 from the germline V gene are DFQATT and SNEGSKA (reference sequence). The CDR3, as DNA: TGCAGTGCCCGGGGGAGGGACGAGCAGTACTTC. As protein: CSARGRDEQYF.

V gene TRBV5-8 combines with J gene TRBJ1-1; perhaps TRBD1 as D (6 bases). This CDR3 has 16 residues. The germline CDR1 and CDR2 sequences are SGHTS and YDEGEE. The V gene lost 1 base and the J gene lost 2 bases, with 15 bases spanning the gap. The CDR3 reads CASSLLGTSSNTEAFF. CDR3 coding DNA: TGTGCCAGCAGCTTGCTAGGGACATCCTCTAACACTGAAGCTTTCTTT.

V gene TRBV7-9 combines with J gene TRBJ2-3, with D perhaps matching TRBD2 (5 bases). Germline assignment: CDR1 SEHNR and CDR2 FQNEAQ (reference sequence). The CDR3 totals 17 residues. With 5 bases removed from V and 1 base from J, the gap between germline ends came to 19 bases. The CDR3 spells CASSQVDSAGGTDTQYF. The CDR3 coding sequence is TGTGCCAGCAGCCAAGTGGACTCAGCCGGGGGCACAGATACGCAGTATTTT.

As for this clone: Other DNA sequences in this specimen translate into the identical CDR3. This chain links TRBV7-3 with TRBJ1-1; possibly TRBD1 for D (6 bases). Trimming took off 3 bases at V and 6 bases at J, with 11 bases between the two ends. Germline loops: CDR1 SGHTA, CDR2 FQGTGA. CDR3 length: 13 amino acids. The CDR3 DNA sequence: TGTGCCAGCAGCTTGACAGAGGGGGCTGAAGCTTTCTTT. Its translation: CASSLTEGAEAFF. The full variable domain, rest sourced from reference TRBV7-3 and TRBJ1-1, is GAGVSQTPSNKVTEKGKYVELRCDPISGHTALYWYRQSLGQGPEFLIYFQGTGAADDSGLPNDRFFAVRPEGSVSTLKIQRTERGDSAVYLCASSLTEGAEAFFGQGTRLTVV.

This chain connects TRBV7-2 to TRBJ1-2; 7 bases are shared with TRBD1. V shed 1 base and J 2 bases; nucleotides not matched to a gene: 4. CDR3 length equals 15 residues. Germline V lookup: CDR1 SGHTA, CDR2 FQGNSA. The CDR3 reads CASSLGPGQNYGYTF. In nucleotides, the CDR3 is TGTGCCAGCAGCTTAGGGCCGGGACAGAACTATGGCTACACCTTC. Variable domain in full (rest from reference TRBV7-2 and TRBJ1-2): GAGVSQSPSNKVTEKGKDVELRCDPISGHTALYWYRQSLGQGLEFLIYFQGNSAPDKSGLPSDRFSAERTGGSVSTLTIQRTQQEDSAVYLCASSLGPGQNYGYTFGSGTRLTVV.

The chain employs TRBV28 and TRBJ2-7; 7 bases line up with TRBD1. Per the germline V gene, CDR1 is MDHEN and CDR2 is SYDVKM. The CDR3 runs to 12 residues. V trimming: 6 bases; J trimming: 3 bases; junction bases outside the gene matches: 2. CDR3 DNA: TGTGCCAGCAGCGGACAGGTCTACGAGCAGTACTTC. It yields the protein CASSGQVYEQYF. The complete variable domain, with remaining parts taken from reference TRBV28 and TRBJ2-7, reads DVKVTQSSRYLVKRTGEKVFLECVQDMDHENMFWYRQDPGLGLRLIYFSYDVKMKEKGDIPEGYSVSREKKERFSLILESASTNQTSMYLCASSGQVYEQYFGPGTRLTVT.

As to this clone: The conserved phenylalanine or tryptophan is not found at the CDR3 terminus, so this likely reflects a read error. The V and J genes are TRBV30 and TRBJ1-5; D is possibly TRBD1 (6 bases). The closer fit of TRBJ2-3 to the DNA end suggests the J call may be wrong. Germline V gene data show CDR1 as GTSNPN and CDR2 as SVGIG (reference sequence). There are 13 residues in the CDR3. CDR3 sequence: CAWSFPHGQPQYL. The CDR3 nucleotides are TGTGCCTGGAGTTTTCCGCATGGACAGCCCCAGTATTTA.

The rearrangement links TRBV28 to TRBJ2-1, with D perhaps matching TRBD1 (6 bases). The germline V gene has CDR1 MDHEN and CDR2 SYDVKM. V lost 4 bases to trimming and J lost 4 bases, with 11 bases between them. The CDR3 runs 14 residues. Written as DNA, the CDR3 is TGTGCCAGCAGTTCCCCTGGACAGTACAATGAGCAGTTCTTC. Protein sequence: CASSSPGQYNEQFF.

Turning to this clone: A far larger clone is just one base off, so this is likely a read error. The genes are TRBV30 and TRBJ2-5; no clear D. The CDR3 contains 11 residues. The V and J ends lost 5 bases and 4 bases respectively, with 8 bases between them. The germline V gene has CDR1 GTSNPN and CDR2 SVGIG (reference sequence). This CDR3 is CAWETRETQYF. DNA of the CDR3: TGTGCCTGGGAAACAAGAGAGACCCAGTACTTC.

The chain links TRBV28 to TRBJ1-4, with TRBD1 as a possible D gene (6 bases). The CDR3 is 13 residues long. V was shortened by 6 bases and J by 8 bases, with 13 bases between the two germline ends. Germline V gives CDR1 MDHEN, CDR2 SYDVKM. The CDR3 sequence: CASRPGQREKLFF. The CDR3 DNA is TGTGCCAGCAGACCCGGACAGAGGGAAAAACTGTTTTTT.

This clone has only one observation. V usage is TRBV30 and J usage is TRBJ2-2; D might be TRBD1 (5 bases). Germline CDR1 GTSNPN, CDR2 SVGIG (reference sequence). Trimming removed 0 bases at V and 6 bases at J, with 14 bases between. CDR3 length: 15 residues. As DNA, the CDR3 is TGTGCCTGGAGTGTACTTTCACCAGGGTCCGGGGAGCTGTTTTTT. Translation: CAWSVLSPGSGELFF.

V is TRBV25-1 and J is TRBJ1-2; no clear D. Trimming took off 1 base at V and 11 bases at J, with 11 bases between the two ends. The CDR3 totals 12 residues. Per germline, CDR1 MGHDK and CDR2 SYGVNS. CDR3 residues: CASSESGRLYTF. CDR3 DNA sequence: TGTGCCAGCAGTGAATCTGGCAGGTTGTACACCTTC.

This chain joins TRBV10-3 and TRBJ2-7; 7 nucleotides match TRBD1. Germline V lookup: CDR1 ENHRY, CDR2 SYGVKD. V lost 5 bases, J lost 6 bases, and 10 bases stayed unmatched. The CDR3 extends over 14 amino acids. Here the CDR3 DNA reads TGTGCCATCAGTCCAAACCAACAGGGGACCGAGCAGTACTTC. This gives the protein CAISPNQQGTEQYF.

The chain couples TRBV28 to TRBJ1-2; TRBD1 is a possible D gene (5 bases). The V and J ends lost 6 bases and 7 bases respectively, with 21 bases between them. Per germline, CDR1 MDHEN and CDR2 SYDVKM. The CDR3 sequence is 15 residues long. Here the CDR3 reads CASRYTGRRIGGYTF. DNA of the CDR3: TGTGCCAGCAGGTATACGGGACGGAGAATAGGTGGCTACACCTTC.

The V call is TRBV2, the J call TRBJ2-7, with a weak D call TRBD2 (6 bases). Trimming cost V 5 bases and J 7 bases, with 12 bases left between them. From germline, CDR1 is SNHLY and CDR2 FYNNEI. CDR3 length equals 12 residues. For the CDR3, the DNA is TGTGCCAGCAGTCGAGGAGGGTCGGAGCAGTACTTC. Its translation: CASSRGGSEQYF.

The chain links TRBV6-5 to TRBJ1-3, with D hard to call. The germline gives CDR1 MNHEY, CDR2 SVGAGI. Trimming left V 10 bases short and J 0 bases short, with 10 bases between. The CDR3 totals 13 residues. Here the CDR3 reads CATTFGSGNTIYF. DNA for the CDR3: TGTGCCACCACGTTCGGCTCTGGAAACACCATATATTTT.

The gene calls are TRBV18 and TRBJ1-2; D might be TRBD1 (5 bases). The V and J ends lost 3 bases and 3 bases respectively, with 8 bases between them. Germline lookup yields CDR1 KGHSH and CDR2 LQKENI. The CDR3 length is 13 residues. CDR3 protein: CASSPDSHYGYTF. The CDR3, as DNA: TGTGCCAGCTCACCCGACAGCCACTATGGCTACACCTTC.

This clone was counted a single time. The rearrangement links TRBV28 to TRBJ1-1, with D perhaps TRBD1 (6 bases). Trimming shortened V by 4 bases and J by 4 bases, and 13 bases separated the two germline ends. The CDR3 extends over 14 amino acids. Germline lookup yields CDR1 MDHEN and CDR2 SYDVKM. CDR3 region: CASSSGGAGTEAFF. CDR3 nucleotide sequence: TGTGCCAGCAGTTCTGGGGGGGCGGGCACTGAAGCTTTCTTT.

The genes are TRBV7-9 and TRBJ2-4, with D perhaps assigned TRBD1 or TRBD2 (5 bases each). Trimming removed 5 bases at V and 6 bases at J, with 14 bases between. Per the germline V gene, CDR1 is SEHNR and CDR2 is FQNEAQ (reference sequence). CDR3 size: 14 residues. CDR3 loop: CASSKGTDGNIQYF. As DNA, the CDR3 is TGTGCCAGCAGCAAAGGGACGGACGGAAACATTCAGTACTTC.

The chain carries TRBV15 and TRBJ2-7, with TRBD1 as a possible D gene (5 bases). The CDR3 is 16 residues long. The V gene lost 1 base and the J gene lost 1 base, with 14 bases spanning the gap. Germline CDR1 is LNHNV and CDR2 is YYDKDF (reference sequence). CDR3 protein: CATSRVRGPLSYEQYF. The CDR3 DNA follows: TGTGCCACCAGCAGAGTTAGGGGCCCGTTATCCTACGAGCAGTACTTC.

Comments on this clone: Other DNA sequences in this specimen translate into the identical CDR3. V and J are TRBV7-3 and TRBJ2-3; TRBD2 matches at 7 bases. V gave up 5 bases and J gave up 0 bases; unmatched junction bases: 5. The CDR3 sequence is 15 residues long. CDR1 and CDR2 (germline): SGHTA, FQGTGA. The CDR3 reads CASSPLSGSTDTQYF. In DNA form, the CDR3 reads TGTGCCAGCAGCCCCCTTAGCGGGAGCACAGATACGCAGTATTTT. Filled out from reference TRBV7-3 and TRBJ2-3, the complete variable domain reads GAGVSQTPSNKVTEKGKYVELRCDPISGHTALYWYRQSLGQGPEFLIYFQGTGAADDSGLPNDRFFAVRPEGSVSTLKIQRTERGDSAVYLCASSPLSGSTDTQYFGPGTRLTVL.

The CDR3 bases are TGCGCCAGCAGCTTTCAGGACAGGGGGGACTACGAGCAGTACTTC. Translating it yields CASSFQDRGDYEQYF. The chain employs TRBV5-1 and TRBJ2-7, with 10 bases aligning to TRBD1. The CDR3 totals 15 residues. The ends lost 2 bases at V and 3 bases at J; junction bases unmatched: 5. The germline V gene has CDR1 SGHRS and CDR2 YFSETQ. Based on the CDR3 plus reference TRBV5-1 and TRBJ2-7, the full variable domain is KAGVTQTPRYLIKTRGQQVTLSCSPISGHRSVSWYQQTPGQGLQFLFEYFSETQRNKGNFPGRFSGRQFSNSRSEMNVSTLELGDSALYLCASSFQDRGDYEQYFGPGTRLTVT.

The V and J genes are TRBV14 and TRBJ1-5; D might be TRBD1 (6 bases). The CDR3 runs to 13 residues. Per germline, CDR1 SGHDN and CDR2 FVKESK. Trimming stripped 4 bases from V and 7 bases from J, with 11 bases between. The CDR3 protein is CASSPGQYQPQHF. The CDR3 DNA is TGTGCCAGCAGCCCCGGACAGTACCAGCCCCAGCATTTT.

This clone has only one observation. The rearrangement joins TRBV5-1 to TRBJ1-4, with a weak D call TRBD1 (6 bases). CDR3 length equals 14 residues. Trimming took 7 bases from V and 5 from J, leaving 15 bases between them. Germline CDR1 is SGHRS and CDR2 is YFSETQ. The DNA of the CDR3 is TGCGCCAGCGGCCCTGGGGGGCGCAATGAAAAACTGTTTTTT. This gives the protein CASGPGGRNEKLFF.